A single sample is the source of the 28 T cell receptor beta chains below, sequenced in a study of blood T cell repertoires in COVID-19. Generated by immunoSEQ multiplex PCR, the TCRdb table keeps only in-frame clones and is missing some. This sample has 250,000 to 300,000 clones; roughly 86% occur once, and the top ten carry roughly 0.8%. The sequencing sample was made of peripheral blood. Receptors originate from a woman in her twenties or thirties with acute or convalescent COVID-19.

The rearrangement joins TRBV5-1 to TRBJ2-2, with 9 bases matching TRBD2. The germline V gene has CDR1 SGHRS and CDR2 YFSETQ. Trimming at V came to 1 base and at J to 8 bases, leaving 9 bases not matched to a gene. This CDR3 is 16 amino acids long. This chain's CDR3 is CASSLSLAGPGGELFF. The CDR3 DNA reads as TGCGCCAGCAGCTTGAGCCTAGCGGGACCTGGGGGGGAGCTGTTTTTT.

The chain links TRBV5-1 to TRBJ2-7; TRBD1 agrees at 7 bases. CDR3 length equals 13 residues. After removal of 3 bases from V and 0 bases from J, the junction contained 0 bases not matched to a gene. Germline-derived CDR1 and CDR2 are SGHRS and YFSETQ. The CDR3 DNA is TGCGCCAGCAGCTGGGACAGCTCCTACGAGCAGTACTTC. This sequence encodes CASSWDSSYEQYF.

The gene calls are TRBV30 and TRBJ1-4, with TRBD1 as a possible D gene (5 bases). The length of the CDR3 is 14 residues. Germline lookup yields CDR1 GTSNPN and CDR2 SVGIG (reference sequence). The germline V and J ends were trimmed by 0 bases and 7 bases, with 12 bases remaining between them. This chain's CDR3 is CAWSVRGGGEKLFF. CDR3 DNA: TGTGCCTGGAGTGTACGTGGGGGAGGTGAAAAACTGTTTTTT.

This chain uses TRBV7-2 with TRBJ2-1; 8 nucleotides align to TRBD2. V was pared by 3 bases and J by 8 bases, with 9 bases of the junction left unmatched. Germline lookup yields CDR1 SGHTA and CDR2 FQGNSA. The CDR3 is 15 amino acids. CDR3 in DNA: TGTGCCAGCAGCTTGACCGGGACTAGTCCCCATGAGCAGTTCTTC. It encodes CASSLTGTSPHEQFF. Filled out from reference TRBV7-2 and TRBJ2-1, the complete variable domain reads GAGVSQSPSNKVTEKGKDVELRCDPISGHTALYWYRQSLGQGLEFLIYFQGNSAPDKSGLPSDRFSAERTGGSVSTLTIQRTQQEDSAVYLCASSLTGTSPHEQFFGPGTRLTVL.

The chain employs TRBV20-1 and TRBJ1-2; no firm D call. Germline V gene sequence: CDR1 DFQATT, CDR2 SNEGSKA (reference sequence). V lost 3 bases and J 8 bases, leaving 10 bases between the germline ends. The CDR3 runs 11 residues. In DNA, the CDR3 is TGCAGTGCTAGGGTTCCTGGCGGCTACACCTTC. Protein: CSARVPGGYTF.

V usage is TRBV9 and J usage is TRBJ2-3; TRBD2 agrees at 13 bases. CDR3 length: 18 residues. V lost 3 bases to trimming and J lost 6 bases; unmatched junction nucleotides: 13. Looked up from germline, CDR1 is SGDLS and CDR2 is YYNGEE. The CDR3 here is CASSAGLAGYTFRDTQYF. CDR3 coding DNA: TGTGCCAGCAGCGCGGGACTAGCGGGATATACGTTTCGGGATACGCAGTATTTT.

CDR3 region: CASSPPGISRPPEQYF. DNA of the CDR3: TGTGCCAGCAGCCCACCCGGGATCTCTAGGCCCCCCGAGCAGTACTTC. This chain uses TRBV11-3 with TRBJ2-7; TRBD2 might be the D (5 bases). The CDR3 runs 16 residues. Germline V gene sequence: CDR1 SGHNT, CDR2 YENEEA. Deletions cut 5 bases from V and 6 bases from J, with 23 bases between.

CDR3 protein: CATSGGVGQPQHF. In DNA form, the CDR3 reads TGTGCCACCAGTGGGGGGGTGGGTCAGCCCCAGCATTTT. V gene TRBV24-1 combines with J gene TRBJ1-5; the D gene is possibly TRBD1 (5 bases). Germline V gives CDR1 KGHDR, CDR2 SFDVKD. The CDR3 is 13 residues long. The germline V and J ends were trimmed by 5 bases and 6 bases, with 10 bases remaining between them.

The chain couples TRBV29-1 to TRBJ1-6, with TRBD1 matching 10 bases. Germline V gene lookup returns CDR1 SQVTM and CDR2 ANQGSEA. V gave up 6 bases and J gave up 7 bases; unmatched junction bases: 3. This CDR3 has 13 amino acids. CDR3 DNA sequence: TGCAGCGTCGGACAGGGGGGGAATTCACCCCTCCACTTT. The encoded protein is CSVGQGGNSPLHF.

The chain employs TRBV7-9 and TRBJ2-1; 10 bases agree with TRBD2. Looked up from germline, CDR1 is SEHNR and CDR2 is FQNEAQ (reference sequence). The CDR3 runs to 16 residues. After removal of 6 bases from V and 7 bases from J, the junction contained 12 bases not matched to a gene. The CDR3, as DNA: TGTGCCAGCAGTAGGGCTAGCGGGAGTTCGGGGAATGAGCAGTTCTTC. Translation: CASSRASGSSGNEQFF.

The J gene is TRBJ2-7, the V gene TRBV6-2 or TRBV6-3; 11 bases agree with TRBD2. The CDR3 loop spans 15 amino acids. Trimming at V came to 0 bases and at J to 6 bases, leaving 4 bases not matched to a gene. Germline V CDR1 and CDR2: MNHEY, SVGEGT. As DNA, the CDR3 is TGTGCCAGCAGTTACTCGACACTAGCGGGAGTCGAGCAGTACTTC. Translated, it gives CASSYSTLAGVEQYF.

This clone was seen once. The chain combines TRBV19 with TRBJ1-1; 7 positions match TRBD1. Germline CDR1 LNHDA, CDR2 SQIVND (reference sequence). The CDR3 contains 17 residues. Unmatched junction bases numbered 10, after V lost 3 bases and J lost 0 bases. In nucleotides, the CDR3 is TGTGCCAGTAGTATTCCGACAGGGAAGGGAATGAACACTGAAGCTTTCTTT. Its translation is CASSIPTGKGMNTEAFF. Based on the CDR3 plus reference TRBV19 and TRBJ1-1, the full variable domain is DGGITQSPKYLFRKEGQNVTLSCEQNLNHDAMYWYRQDPGQGLRLIYYSQIVNDFQKGDIAEGYSVSREKKESFPLTVTSAQKNPTAFYLCASSIPTGKGMNTEAFFGQGTRLTVV.

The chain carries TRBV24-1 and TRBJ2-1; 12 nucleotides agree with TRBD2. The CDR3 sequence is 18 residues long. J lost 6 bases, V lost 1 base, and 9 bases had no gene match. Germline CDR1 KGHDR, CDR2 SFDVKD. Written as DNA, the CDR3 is TGTGCCACCAGTGATTTCGGTCCCCTAGCGGGAGGGGGCAATGAGCAGTTCTTC. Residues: CATSDFGPLAGGGNEQFF.

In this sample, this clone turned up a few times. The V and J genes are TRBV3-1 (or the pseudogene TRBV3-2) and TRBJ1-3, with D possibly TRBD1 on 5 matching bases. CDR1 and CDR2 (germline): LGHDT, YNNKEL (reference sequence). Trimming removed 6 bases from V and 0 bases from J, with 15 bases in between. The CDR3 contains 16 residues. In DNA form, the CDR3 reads TGTGCCAGCAGTCAGAAGGGGCCGAGCTCTGGAAACACCATATATTTT. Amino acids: CASSQKGPSSGNTIYF.

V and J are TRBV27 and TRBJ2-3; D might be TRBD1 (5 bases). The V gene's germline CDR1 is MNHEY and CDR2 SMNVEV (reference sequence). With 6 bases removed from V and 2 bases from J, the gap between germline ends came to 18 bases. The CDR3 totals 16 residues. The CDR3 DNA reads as TGTGCCAGCAGGTCTTTGACAGATCTTTTCACAGATACGCAGTATTTT. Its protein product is CASRSLTDLFTDTQYF.

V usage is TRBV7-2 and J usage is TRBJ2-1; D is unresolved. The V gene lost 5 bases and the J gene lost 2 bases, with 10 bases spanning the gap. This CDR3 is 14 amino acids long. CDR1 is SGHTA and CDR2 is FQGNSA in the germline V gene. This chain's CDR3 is CASSPPNTYNEQFF. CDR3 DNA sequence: TGTGCCAGCAGCCCCCCGAACACCTACAATGAGCAGTTCTTC.

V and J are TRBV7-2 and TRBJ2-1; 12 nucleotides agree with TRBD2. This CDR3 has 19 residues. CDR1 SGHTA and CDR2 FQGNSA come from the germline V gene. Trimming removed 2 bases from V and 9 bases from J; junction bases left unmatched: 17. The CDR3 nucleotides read TGTGCCAGCAGCTTATCGTCTCACGGCTCACTAGCGGGAGGAGGTGAGCAGTTCTTC. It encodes CASSLSSHGSLAGGGEQFF.

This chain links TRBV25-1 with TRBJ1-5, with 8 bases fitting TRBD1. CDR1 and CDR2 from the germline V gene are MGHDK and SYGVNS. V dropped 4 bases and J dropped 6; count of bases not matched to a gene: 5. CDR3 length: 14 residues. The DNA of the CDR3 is TGTGCCAGCAGTGGCGACAGGGGAGGTCAGCCCCAGCATTTT. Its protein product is CASSGDRGGQPQHF. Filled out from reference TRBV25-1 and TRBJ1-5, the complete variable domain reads EADIYQTPRYLVIGTGKKITLECSQTMGHDKMYWYQQDPGMELHLIHYSYGVNSTEKGDLSSESTVSRIRTEHFPLTLESARPSHTSQYLCASSGDRGGQPQHFGDGTRLSIL.

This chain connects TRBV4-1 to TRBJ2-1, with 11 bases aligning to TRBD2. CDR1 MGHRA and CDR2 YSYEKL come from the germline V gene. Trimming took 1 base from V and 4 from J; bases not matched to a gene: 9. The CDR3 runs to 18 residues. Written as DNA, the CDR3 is TGCGCCAGCAGCCAAGTCGGTAGCGGGAGGGCCTGGTACAATGAGCAGTTCTTC. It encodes CASSQVGSGRAWYNEQFF.

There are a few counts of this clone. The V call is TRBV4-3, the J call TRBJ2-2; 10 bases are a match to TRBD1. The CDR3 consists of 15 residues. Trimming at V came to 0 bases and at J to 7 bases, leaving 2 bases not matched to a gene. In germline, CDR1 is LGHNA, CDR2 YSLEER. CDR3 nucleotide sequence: TGCGCCAGCAGCCAAGAGGGACAGGGGTTCGGGGAGCTGTTTTTT. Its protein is CASSQEGQGFGELFF.

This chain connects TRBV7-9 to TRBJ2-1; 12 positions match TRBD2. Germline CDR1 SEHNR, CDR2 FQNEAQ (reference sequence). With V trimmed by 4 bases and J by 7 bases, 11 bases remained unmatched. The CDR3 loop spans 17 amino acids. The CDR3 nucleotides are TGTGCCAGCAGCTCGTCTTCTAGCGGGAGGGCCTGGAATGAGCAGTTCTTC. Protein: CASSSSSSGRAWNEQFF. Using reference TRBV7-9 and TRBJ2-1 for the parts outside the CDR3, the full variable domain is DTGVSQNPRHKITKRGQNVTFRCDPISEHNRLYWYRQTLGQGPEFLTYFQNEAQLEKSRLLSDRFSAERPKGSFSTLEIQRTEQGDSAMYLCASSSSSSGRAWNEQFFGPGTRLTVL.

The CDR3 region is CAISDAGTIYGYTF. Written as DNA, the CDR3 is TGTGCCATCAGTGACGCCGGGACAATCTATGGCTACACCTTC. This chain connects TRBV10-3 to TRBJ1-2; perhaps TRBD1 as D (6 bases). V was clipped by 3 bases and J by 4 bases, with 12 bases between them. Per the germline V gene, CDR1 is ENHRY and CDR2 is SYGVKD. The CDR3 contains 14 residues.

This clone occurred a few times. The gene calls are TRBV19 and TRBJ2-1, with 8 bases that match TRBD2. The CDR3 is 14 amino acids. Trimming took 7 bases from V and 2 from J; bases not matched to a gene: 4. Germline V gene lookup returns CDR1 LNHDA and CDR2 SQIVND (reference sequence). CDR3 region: CASTGGSPYNEQFF. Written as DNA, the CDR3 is TGTGCCAGTACGGGGGGGAGTCCCTACAATGAGCAGTTCTTC.

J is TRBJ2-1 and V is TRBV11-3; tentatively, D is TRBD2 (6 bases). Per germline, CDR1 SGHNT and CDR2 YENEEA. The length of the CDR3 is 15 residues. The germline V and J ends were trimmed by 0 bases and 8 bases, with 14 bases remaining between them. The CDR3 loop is CASSLDPLRDYEQFF. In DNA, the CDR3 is TGTGCCAGCAGCTTAGACCCCCTGCGGGACTATGAGCAGTTCTTC. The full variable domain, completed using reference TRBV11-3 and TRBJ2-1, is EAGVVQSPRYKIIEKKQPVAFWCNPISGHNTLYWYLQNLGQGPELLIRYENEEAVDDSQLPKDRFSAERLKGVDSTLKIQPAELGDSAVYLCASSLDPLRDYEQFFGPGTRLTVL.

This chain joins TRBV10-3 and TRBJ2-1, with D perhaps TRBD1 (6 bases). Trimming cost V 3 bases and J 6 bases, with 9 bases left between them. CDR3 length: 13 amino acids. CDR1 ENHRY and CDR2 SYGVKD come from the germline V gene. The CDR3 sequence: CAISDGGSNEQFF. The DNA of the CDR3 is TGTGCCATCAGTGATGGGGGCAGCAATGAGCAGTTCTTC.

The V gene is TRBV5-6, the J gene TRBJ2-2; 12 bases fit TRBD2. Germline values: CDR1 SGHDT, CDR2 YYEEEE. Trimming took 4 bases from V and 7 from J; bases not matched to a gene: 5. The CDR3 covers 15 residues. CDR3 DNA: TGTGCCAGCAGCCGTCGACTAGCGGGAGACGGGGAGCTGTTTTTT. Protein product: CASSRRLAGDGELFF. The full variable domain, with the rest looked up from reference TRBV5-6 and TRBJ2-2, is DAGVTQSPTHLIKTRGQQVTLRCSPKSGHDTVSWYQQALGQGPQFIFQYYEEEERQRGNFPDRFSGHQFPNYSSELNVNALLLGDSALYLCASSRRLAGDGELFFGEGSRLTVL.

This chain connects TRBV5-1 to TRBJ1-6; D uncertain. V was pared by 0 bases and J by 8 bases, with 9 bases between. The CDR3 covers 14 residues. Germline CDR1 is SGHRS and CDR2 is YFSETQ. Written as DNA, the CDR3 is TGCGCCAGCAGCTTGGCCTCTTCCGATTCACCCCTCCACTTT. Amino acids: CASSLASSDSPLHF.

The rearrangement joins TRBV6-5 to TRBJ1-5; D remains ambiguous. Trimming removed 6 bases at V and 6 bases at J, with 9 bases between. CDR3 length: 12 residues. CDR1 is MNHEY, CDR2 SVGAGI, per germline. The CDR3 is CASRRDGQPQHF. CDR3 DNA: TGTGCCAGCAGGAGGGATGGTCAGCCCCAGCATTTT.